This T cell receptor beta chain was obtained from a study of chemoradiotherapy in HPV16-positive cancers. Study information: Candidate HPV-specific clones and shared TCR motifs came from a couple of HPV16-positive patients. Study-wide results and caveats: Non-HPV-specific T cells did not expand in tumors during treatment, whereas candidate HPV-specific clones and E7-related motifs did. The functional HPV-specific definition rests on just two HPV16-positive patients.

CDR1 and CDR2 (germline): LNHNV, YYDKDF (reference sequence). Trimming stripped 1 base from V and 2 bases from J, with 11 bases between. The CDR3 extends over 15 amino acids. A remark on this clone: Its antigen remains unknown.

The table came from immunoSEQ multiplex PCR; TCRdb's copy has only in-frame clones and leaves some out. The profile shows 8,000 to 10,000 clones, around 83% of them singletons. The receptor comes from a human donor with HPV-associated anogenital cancer. The material was tumor tissue, obtained from a patient who underwent chemoradiotherapy. The chain recombines TRBV15 with TRBJ2-5; D is possibly TRBD1 or TRBD2 (5 bases each). CDR3 amino acids: CATSRGGRGQETQYF. The CDR3 DNA reads as TGTGCCACCAGCAGAGGGGGCAGAGGGCAAGAGACCCAGTACTTC.